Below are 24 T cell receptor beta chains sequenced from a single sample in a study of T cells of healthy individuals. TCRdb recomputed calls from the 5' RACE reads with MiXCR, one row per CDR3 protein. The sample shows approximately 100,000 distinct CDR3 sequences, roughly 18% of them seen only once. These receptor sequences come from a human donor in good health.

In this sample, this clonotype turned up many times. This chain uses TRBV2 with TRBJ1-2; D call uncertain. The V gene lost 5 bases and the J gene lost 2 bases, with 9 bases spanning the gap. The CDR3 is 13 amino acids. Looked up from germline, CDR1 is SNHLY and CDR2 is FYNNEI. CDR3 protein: CASSTDNNYGYTF. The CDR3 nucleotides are TGTGCCAGCAGTACCGACAACAACTATGGCTACACCTTC.

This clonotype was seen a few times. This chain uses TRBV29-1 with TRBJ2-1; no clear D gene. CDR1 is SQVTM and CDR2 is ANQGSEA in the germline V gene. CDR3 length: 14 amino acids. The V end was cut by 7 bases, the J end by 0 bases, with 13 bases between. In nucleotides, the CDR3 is TGCAGCGCCTCGGACGAGAGCTCCTACAATGAGCAGTTCTTC. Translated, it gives CSASDESSYNEQFF.

The CDR3 protein is CSALGALSGRGDYEQYF. The CDR3 nucleotides read TGCAGTGCTCTCGGAGCCCTTAGCGGGAGGGGGGACTACGAGCAGTACTTC. The V gene is TRBV20-1, the J gene TRBJ2-7; 11 bases are shared with TRBD2. V shed 5 bases and J 3 bases; nucleotides not matched to a gene: 15. Germline lookup yields CDR1 DFQATT and CDR2 SNEGSKA (reference sequence). The CDR3 has 17 amino acids.

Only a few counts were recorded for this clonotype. CDR3 amino acids: CASSLVLSGEQFF. CDR3 DNA: TGTGCCAGCAGCTTAGTTCTGAGCGGTGAGCAGTTCTTC. The V and J genes are TRBV7-6 and TRBJ2-1; a weak D match, TRBD2 (5 bases). The CDR3 length is 13 residues. Germline loops: CDR1 SGHVS, CDR2 FNYEAQ. V was shortened by 1 base and J by 9 bases, with 10 bases between the two germline ends.

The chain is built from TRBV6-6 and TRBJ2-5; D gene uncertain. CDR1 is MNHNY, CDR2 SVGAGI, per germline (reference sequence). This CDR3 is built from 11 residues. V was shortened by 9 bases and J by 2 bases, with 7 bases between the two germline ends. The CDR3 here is CASSKQETQYF. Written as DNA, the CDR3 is TGTGCCAGTTCTAAGCAAGAGACCCAGTACTTC.

CDR3 sequence reads: CASSLNYQLNYNEQFF. DNA for the CDR3: TGTGCCAGCAGCTTGAACTACCAACTCAACTACAATGAGCAGTTCTTC. This chain uses TRBV7-2 with TRBJ2-1; D is unclear. Between the trimmed V and J ends, which lost 3 bases and 3 bases, there was a span of 15 bases. Germline V gives CDR1 SGHTA, CDR2 FQGNSA. The CDR3 sequence is 16 residues long.

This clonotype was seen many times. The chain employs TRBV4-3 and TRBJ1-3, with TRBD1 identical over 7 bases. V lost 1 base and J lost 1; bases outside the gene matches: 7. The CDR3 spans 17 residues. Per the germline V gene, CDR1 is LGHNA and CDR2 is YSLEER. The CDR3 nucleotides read TGCGCCAGCAGCCAAGGTGACAGGGAAGTTTCTGGAAACACCATATATTTT. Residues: CASSQGDREVSGNTIYF.

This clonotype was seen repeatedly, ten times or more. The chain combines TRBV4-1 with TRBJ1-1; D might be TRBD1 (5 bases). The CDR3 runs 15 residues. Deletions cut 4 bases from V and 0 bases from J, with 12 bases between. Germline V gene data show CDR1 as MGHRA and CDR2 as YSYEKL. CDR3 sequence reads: CASSRMTALNTEAFF. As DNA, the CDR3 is TGCGCCAGCAGCCGAATGACAGCCCTGAACACTGAAGCTTTCTTT.

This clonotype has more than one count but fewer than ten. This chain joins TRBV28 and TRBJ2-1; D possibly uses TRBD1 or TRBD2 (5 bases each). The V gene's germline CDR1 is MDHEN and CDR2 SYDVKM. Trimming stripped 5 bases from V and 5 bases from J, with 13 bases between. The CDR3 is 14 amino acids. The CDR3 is CASSGAGYHNEQFF. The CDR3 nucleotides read TGTGCCAGCAGTGGGGCGGGCTACCACAATGAGCAGTTCTTC. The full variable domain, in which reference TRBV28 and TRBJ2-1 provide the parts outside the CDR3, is DVKVTQSSRYLVKRTGEKVFLECVQDMDHENMFWYRQDPGLGLRLIYFSYDVKMKEKGDIPEGYSVSREKKERFSLILESASTNQTSMYLCASSGAGYHNEQFFGPGTRLTVL.

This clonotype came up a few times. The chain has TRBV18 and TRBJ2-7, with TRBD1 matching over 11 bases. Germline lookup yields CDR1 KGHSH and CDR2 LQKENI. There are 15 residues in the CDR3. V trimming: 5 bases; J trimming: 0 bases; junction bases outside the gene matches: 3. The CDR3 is CASSAGTGGSYEQYF. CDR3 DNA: TGTGCCAGCTCAGCCGGGACAGGGGGCTCCTACGAGCAGTACTTC.

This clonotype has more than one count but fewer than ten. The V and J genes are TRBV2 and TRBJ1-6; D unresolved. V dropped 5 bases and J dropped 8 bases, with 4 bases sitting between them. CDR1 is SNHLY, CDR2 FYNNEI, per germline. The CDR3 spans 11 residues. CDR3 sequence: CASSTDSPLHF. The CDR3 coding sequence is TGTGCCAGCAGTACCGATTCACCCCTCCACTTT.

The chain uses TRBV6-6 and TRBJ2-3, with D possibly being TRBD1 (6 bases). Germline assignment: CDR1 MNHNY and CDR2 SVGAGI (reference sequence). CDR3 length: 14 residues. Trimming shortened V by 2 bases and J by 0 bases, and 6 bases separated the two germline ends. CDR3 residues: CASSYTGSTDTQYF. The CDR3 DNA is TGTGCCAGCAGTTACACAGGGAGCACAGATACGCAGTATTTT.

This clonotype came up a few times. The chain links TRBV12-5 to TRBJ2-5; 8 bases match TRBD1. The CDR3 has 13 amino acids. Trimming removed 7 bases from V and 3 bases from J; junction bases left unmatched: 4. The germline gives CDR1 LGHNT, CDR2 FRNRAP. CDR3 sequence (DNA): TGTGCTAGTGCCGGGACAGGTGAAGAGACCCAGTACTTC. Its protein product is CASAGTGEETQYF.

The CDR3 reads CASSQGRVGTWTYNEQFF. Here the CDR3 DNA reads TGTGCCAGCAGCCAGGGAAGAGTTGGGACCTGGACTTACAATGAGCAGTTCTTC. This rearrangement joins TRBV3-1 to TRBJ2-1; D is tentatively TRBD1 or TRBD2 (5 bases each). In germline, CDR1 is LGHDT, CDR2 YNNKEL (reference sequence). Trimming removed 3 bases at V and 4 bases at J, with 22 bases between. The CDR3 spans 18 residues.

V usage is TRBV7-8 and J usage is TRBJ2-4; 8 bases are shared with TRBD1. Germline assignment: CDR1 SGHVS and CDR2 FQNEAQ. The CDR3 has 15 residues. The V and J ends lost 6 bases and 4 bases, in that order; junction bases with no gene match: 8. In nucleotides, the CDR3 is TGTGCCAGCAGTTACTTGTGGACAGGGAAAAACATTCAGTACTTC. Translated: CASSYLWTGKNIQYF.

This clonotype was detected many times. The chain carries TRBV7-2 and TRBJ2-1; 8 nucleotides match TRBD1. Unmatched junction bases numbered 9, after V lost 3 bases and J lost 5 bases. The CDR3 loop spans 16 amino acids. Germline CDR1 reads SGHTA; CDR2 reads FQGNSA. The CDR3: CASSFTTGTGNNEQFF. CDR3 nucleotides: TGTGCCAGCAGCTTTACGACCGGGACAGGTAACAATGAGCAGTTCTTC.

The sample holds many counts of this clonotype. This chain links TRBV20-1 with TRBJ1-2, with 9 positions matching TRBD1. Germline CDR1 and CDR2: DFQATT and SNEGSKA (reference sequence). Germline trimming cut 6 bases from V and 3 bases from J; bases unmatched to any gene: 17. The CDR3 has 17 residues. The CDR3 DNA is TGCAGTGCAACTGTAGCCGTTACAGGGGGCATCGACTATGGCTACACCTTC. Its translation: CSATVAVTGGIDYGYTF.

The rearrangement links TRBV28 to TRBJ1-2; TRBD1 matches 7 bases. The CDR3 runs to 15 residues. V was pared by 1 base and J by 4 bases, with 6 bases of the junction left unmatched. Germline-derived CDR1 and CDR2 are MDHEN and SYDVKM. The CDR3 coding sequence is TGTGCCAGCAGTTTATTGCAGGGGGTGGTCTATGGCTACACCTTC. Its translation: CASSLLQGVVYGYTF.

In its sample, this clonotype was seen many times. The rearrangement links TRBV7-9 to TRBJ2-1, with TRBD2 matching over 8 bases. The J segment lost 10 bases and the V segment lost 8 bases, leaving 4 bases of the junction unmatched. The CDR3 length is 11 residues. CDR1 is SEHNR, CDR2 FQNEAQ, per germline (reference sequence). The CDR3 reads CASRGGNEQFF. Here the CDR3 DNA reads TGTGCCAGCCGGGGGGGGAACGAGCAGTTCTTC. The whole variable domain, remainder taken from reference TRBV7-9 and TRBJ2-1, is DTGVSQNPRHKITKRGQNVTFRCDPISEHNRLYWYRQTLGQGPEFLTYFQNEAQLEKSRLLSDRFSAERPKGSFSTLEIQRTEQGDSAMYLCASRGGNEQFFGPGTRLTVL.

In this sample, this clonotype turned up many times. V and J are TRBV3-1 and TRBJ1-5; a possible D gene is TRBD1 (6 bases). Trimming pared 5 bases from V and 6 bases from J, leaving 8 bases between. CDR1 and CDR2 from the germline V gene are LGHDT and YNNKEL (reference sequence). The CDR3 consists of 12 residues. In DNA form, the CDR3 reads TGTGCCAGCAGCTTCAGGGGTCAGCCCCAGCATTTT. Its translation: CASSFRGQPQHF.

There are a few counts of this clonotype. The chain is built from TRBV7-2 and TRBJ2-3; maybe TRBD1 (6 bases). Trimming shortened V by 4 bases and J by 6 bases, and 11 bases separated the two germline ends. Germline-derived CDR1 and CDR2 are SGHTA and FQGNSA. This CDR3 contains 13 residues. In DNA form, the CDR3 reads TGTGCCAGCAGCTCTACAGGGCGGGATACGCAGTATTTT. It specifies CASSSTGRDTQYF.

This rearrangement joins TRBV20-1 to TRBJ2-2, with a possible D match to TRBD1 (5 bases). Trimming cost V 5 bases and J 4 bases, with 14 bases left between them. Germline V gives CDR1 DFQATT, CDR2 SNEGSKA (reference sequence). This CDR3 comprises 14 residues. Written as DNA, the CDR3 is TGCAGTGCTGGCCCTGGGGCCTCCACCGGGGAGCTGTTTTTT. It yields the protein CSAGPGASTGELFF.

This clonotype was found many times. CDR3 DNA sequence: TGTGCCAGCAGACGCGGGACATACCAAGAGACCCAGTACTTC. Translation: CASRRGTYQETQYF. The chain is built from TRBV5-8 and TRBJ2-5; possibly TRBD1 or TRBD2 for D (6 bases each). The CDR3 consists of 14 residues. Trimming stripped 5 bases from V and 0 bases from J, with 11 bases between. CDR1 is SGHTS, CDR2 YDEGEE, per germline.

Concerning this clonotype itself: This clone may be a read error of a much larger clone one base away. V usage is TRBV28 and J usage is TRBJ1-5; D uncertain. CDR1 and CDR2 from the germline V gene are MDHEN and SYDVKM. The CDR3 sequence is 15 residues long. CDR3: CASRAPGVSNQLQHF. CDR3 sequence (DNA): TGTGCCAGCAGAGCTCCCGGCGTTAGCAATCAGCTCCAGCATTTT.